In this sample, the clone carrying this TCR beta chain turned up a few times. Its antigen remains unidentified. These data come from a study of beta chain features in type 1 diabetes. Study-wide points: For patients, the naive, central memory and Treg TCRB repertoires appeared more alike than for healthy donors. Type 1 diabetes patients showed fewer insertions and more deletions at VDJ junctions. A moderate, significant TCRB CDR3 shortening appeared in type 1 diabetes across four CD4+ subsets.

CDR3 size: 14 residues. The V gene's germline CDR1 is SEHNR and CDR2 FQNEAQ (reference sequence). Trimming pared 0 bases from V and 0 bases from J, leaving 6 bases between. Expressed TCRB transcripts were sequenced because the entire RNA isolate underwent reverse transcription. The average read count of naive, central memory and regulatory T cell samples was about 3.57 million. The table came from immunoSEQ multiplex PCR; TCRdb's copy has only in-frame clones and leaves some out. The sample has about 300,000 clones, about 13% seen once. The TCR comes from a woman in her late teens or twenties with type 1 diabetes. This chain connects TRBV7-9 to TRBJ2-7; D may be TRBD1 (6 bases). The sample comprised naive CD4+ T cells from blood. This CDR3 reads CASSLATGSYEQYF. For the CDR3, the DNA is TGTGCCAGCAGCTTAGCGACAGGCTCCTACGAGCAGTACTTC.